Sequencing of this TCR beta chain was carried out in a study of shared clonotypes between healthy human individuals. General study results and limits: Clonotype sharing across a few donors was observed for 4% to 5.5% of naive CD4 clonotypes. The small donor group covered limited genetic and exposure diversity.

Sorted subsets were amplified in replicate PCRs using 200 ng DNA, 30,000 to 35,000 T cell genomes. Original processing notes: ImmunoSEQ output held junction-only sequences without quality scores, so filtering differed. The assay was immunoSEQ multiplex PCR, and TCRdb's table has in-frame clones only and misses some. V, J and clone size derive from that table, while D and trimming were established from the DNA sequence. The data hold a few million clones, with about 92% observed a single time. As regards this clone: The antigen remains undetermined.

This receptor was identified in a man younger than 35 in good health. The specimen was naive CD4+ T cells sorted from blood. Subset denoted: CD45RA+ positively selected.

The CDR3 DNA is TGTGCCAGCAGTGAATATACGGGCCAGCCCCAGCATTTT. It is translated as CASSEYTGQPQHF. The rearrangement joins TRBV25-1 to TRBJ1-5, with D unclear. CDR1 and CDR2 (germline): MGHDK, SYGVNS. V shed 0 bases and J shed 7 bases, with 7 bases lying between them. The CDR3 totals 13 residues.